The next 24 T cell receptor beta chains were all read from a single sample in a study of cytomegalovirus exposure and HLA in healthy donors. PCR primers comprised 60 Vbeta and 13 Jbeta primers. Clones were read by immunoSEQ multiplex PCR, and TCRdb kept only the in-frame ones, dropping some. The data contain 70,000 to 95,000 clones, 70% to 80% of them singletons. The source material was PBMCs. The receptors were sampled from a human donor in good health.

CDR3 loop: CASSLTGDWGNEQFF. In DNA form, the CDR3 reads TGTGCCAGCAGCCTCACAGGGGACTGGGGAAATGAGCAGTTCTTC. The V gene is TRBV7-8, the J gene TRBJ2-1; possibly TRBD1 for D (7 bases). Germline CDR1 reads SGHVS; CDR2 reads FQNEAQ. Trimming removed 5 bases at V and 7 bases at J, with 18 bases between. The CDR3 contains 15 residues.

The CDR3 region is CASSYPTPGEQYF. The CDR3 DNA reads as TGTGCCAGCAGTTACCCCACTCCGGGCGAGCAGTACTTC. The chain links TRBV6-6 to TRBJ2-7; no clear D gene. The V gene lost 2 bases and the J gene lost 6 bases, with 11 bases spanning the gap. CDR3 length equals 13 residues. Per germline, CDR1 MNHNY and CDR2 SVGAGI (reference sequence).

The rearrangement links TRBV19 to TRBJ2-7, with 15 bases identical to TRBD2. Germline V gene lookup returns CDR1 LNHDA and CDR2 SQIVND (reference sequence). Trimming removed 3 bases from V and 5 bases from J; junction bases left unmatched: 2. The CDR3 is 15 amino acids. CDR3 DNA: TGTGCCAGTAGTATGGGACTAGCGGGGGGCGACGAGCAGTACTTC. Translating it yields CASSMGLAGGDEQYF. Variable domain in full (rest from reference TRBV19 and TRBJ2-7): DGGITQSPKYLFRKEGQNVTLSCEQNLNHDAMYWYRQDPGQGLRLIYYSQIVNDFQKGDIAEGYSVSREKKESFPLTVTSAQKNPTAFYLCASSMGLAGGDEQYFGPGTRLTVT.

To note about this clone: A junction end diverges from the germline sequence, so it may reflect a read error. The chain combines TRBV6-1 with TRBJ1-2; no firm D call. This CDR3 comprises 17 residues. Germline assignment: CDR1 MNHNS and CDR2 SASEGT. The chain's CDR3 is CAISDWNTDFSLYGYTF. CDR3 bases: TGTGCCATCAGTGACTGGAATACGGACTTCTCTCTCTATGGCTACACCTTC.

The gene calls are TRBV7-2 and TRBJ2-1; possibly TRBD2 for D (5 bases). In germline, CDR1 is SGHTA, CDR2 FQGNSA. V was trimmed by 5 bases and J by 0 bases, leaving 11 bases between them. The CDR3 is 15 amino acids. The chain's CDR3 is CASSRTSSSYNEQFF. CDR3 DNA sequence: TGTGCCAGCAGCCGGACTTCCAGCTCCTACAATGAGCAGTTCTTC. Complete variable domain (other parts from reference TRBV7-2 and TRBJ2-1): GAGVSQSPSNKVTEKGKDVELRCDPISGHTALYWYRQSLGQGLEFLIYFQGNSAPDKSGLPSDRFSAERTGGSVSTLTIQRTQQEDSAVYLCASSRTSSSYNEQFFGPGTRLTVL.

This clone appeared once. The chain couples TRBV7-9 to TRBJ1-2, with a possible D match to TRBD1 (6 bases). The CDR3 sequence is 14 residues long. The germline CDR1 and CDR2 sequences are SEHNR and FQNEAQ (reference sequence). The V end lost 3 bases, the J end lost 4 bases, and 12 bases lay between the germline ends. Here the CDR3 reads CASSFGQFSYGYTF. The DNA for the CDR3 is TGTGCCAGCAGCTTCGGACAGTTCTCCTATGGCTACACCTTC.

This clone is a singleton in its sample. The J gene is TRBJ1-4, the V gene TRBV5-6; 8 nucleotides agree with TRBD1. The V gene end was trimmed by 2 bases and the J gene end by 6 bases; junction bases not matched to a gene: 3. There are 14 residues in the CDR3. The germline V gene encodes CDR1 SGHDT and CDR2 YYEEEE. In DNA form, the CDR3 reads TGTGCCAGCAGCTTCGCGGACAGGGATGAAAAACTGTTTTTT. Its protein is CASSFADRDEKLFF.

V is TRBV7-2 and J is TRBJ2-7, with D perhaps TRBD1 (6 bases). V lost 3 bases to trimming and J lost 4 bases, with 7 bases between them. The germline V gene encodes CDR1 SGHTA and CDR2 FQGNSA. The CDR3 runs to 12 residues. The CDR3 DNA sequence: TGTGCCAGCAGCTTCACAGGGTACGAGCAGTACTTC. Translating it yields CASSFTGYEQYF. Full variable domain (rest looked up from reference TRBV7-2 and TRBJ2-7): GAGVSQSPSNKVTEKGKDVELRCDPISGHTALYWYRQSLGQGLEFLIYFQGNSAPDKSGLPSDRFSAERTGGSVSTLTIQRTQQEDSAVYLCASSFTGYEQYFGPGTRLTVT.

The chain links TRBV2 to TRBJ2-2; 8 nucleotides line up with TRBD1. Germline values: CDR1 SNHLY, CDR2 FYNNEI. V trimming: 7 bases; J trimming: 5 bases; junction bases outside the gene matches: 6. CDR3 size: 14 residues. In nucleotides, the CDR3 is TGTGCCAGCAAGGGAACAGGGGGGACCGGGGAGCTGTTTTTT. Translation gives CASKGTGGTGELFF.

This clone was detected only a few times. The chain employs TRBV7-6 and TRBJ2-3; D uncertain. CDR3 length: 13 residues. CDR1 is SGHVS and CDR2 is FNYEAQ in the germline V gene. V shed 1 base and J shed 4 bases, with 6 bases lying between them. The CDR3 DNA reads TGTGCCAGCAGCTTAGGGGCAGCAGATACGCAGTATTTT. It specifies CASSLGAADTQYF.

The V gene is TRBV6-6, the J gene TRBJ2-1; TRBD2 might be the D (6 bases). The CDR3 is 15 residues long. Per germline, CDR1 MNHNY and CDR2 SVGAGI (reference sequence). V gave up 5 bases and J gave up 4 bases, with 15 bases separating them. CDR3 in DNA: TGTGCCAGCAGTAAAGTTGCGGGGACGTACAATGAGCAGTTCTTC. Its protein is CASSKVAGTYNEQFF.

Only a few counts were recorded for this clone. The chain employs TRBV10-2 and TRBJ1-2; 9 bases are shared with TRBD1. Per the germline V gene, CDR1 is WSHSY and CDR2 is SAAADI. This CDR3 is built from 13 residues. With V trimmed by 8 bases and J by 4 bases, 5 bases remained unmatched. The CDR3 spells CASVKTGGYGYTF. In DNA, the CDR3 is TGCGCCAGCGTAAAGACAGGGGGCTATGGCTACACCTTC.

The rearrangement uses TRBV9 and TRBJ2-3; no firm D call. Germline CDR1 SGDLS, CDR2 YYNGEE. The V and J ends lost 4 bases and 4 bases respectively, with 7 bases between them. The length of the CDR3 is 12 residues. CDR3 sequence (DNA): TGTGCCAGCAGCTTAACACCAGATACGCAGTATTTT. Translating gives CASSLTPDTQYF.

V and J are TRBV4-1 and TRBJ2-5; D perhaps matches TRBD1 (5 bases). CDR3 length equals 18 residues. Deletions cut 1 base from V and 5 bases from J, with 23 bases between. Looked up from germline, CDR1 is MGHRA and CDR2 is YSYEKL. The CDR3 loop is CASSQGIVGADNGETQYF. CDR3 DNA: TGCGCCAGCAGCCAAGGAATAGTTGGGGCAGACAATGGGGAGACCCAGTACTTC.

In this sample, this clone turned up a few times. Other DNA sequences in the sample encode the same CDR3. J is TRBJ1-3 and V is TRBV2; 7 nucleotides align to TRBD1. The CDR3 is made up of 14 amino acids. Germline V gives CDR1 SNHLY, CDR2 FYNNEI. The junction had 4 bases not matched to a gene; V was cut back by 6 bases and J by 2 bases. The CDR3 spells CASRPQGPGNTIYF. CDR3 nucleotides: TGTGCCAGCAGACCACAGGGGCCTGGAAACACCATATATTTT.

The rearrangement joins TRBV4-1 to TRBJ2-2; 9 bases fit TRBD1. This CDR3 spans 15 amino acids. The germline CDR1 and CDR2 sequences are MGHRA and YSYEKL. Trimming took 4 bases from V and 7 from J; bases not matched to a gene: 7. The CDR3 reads CASSLGTGRSGELFF. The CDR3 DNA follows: TGCGCCAGCAGCCTCGGGACAGGGCGTAGCGGGGAGCTGTTTTTT.

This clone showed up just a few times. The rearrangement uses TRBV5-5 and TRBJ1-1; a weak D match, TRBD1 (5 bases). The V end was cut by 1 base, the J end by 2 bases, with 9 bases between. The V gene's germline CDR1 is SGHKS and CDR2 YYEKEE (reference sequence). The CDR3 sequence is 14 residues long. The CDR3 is CASSLLQGNTEAFF. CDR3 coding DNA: TGTGCCAGCAGCTTGCTCCAGGGAAACACTGAAGCTTTCTTT.

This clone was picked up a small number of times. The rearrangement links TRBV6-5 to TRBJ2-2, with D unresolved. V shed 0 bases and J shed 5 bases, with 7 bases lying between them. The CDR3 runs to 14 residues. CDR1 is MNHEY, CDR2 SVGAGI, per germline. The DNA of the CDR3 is TGTGCCAGCAGTTACTCGTTAGATACCGGGGAGCTGTTTTTT. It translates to CASSYSLDTGELFF.

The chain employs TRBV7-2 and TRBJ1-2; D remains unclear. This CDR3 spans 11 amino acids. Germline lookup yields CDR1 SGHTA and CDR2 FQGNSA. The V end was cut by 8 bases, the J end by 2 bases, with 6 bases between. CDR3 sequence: CASGENYGYTF. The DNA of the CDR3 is TGTGCCAGCGGGGAGAACTATGGCTACACCTTC.

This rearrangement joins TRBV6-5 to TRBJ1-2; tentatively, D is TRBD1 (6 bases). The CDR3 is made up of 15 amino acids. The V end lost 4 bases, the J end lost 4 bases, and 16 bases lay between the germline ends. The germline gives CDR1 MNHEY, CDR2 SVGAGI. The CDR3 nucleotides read TGTGCCAGCAGTTCTCGGGGCAGGGGCATCTATGGCTACACCTTC. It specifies CASSSRGRGIYGYTF.

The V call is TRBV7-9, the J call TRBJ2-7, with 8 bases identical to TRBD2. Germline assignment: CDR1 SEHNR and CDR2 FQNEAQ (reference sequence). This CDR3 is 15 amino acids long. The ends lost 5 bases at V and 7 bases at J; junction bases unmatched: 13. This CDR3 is CASSGSERGFKEQYF. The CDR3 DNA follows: TGTGCCAGCAGCGGCTCGGAGCGGGGGTTTAAGGAGCAGTACTTC.

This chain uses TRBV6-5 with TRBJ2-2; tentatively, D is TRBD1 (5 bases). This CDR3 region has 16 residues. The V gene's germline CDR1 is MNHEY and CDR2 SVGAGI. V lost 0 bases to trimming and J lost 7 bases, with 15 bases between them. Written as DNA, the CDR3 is TGTGCCAGCAGTTACTCTTTTCAGGGCGGCAACGGGGAGCTGTTTTTT. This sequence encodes CASSYSFQGGNGELFF.

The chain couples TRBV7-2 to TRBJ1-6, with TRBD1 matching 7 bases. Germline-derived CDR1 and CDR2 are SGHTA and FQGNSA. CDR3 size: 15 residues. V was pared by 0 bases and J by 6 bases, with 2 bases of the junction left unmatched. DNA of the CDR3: TGTGCCAGCAGCTTAGCCAACAGGGGTAATTCACCCCTCCACTTT. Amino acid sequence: CASSLANRGNSPLHF.

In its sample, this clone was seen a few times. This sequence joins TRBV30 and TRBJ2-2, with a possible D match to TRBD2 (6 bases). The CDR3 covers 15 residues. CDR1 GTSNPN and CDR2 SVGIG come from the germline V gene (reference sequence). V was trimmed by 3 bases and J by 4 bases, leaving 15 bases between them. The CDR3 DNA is TGTGCCTGGAGAGGGTGGGGGGTAATCACCGGGGAGCTGTTTTTT. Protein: CAWRGWGVITGELFF. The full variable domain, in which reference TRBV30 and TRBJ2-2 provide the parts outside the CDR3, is SQTIHQWPATLVQPVGSPLSLECTVEGTSNPNLYWYRQAAGRGLQLLFYSVGIGQISSEVPQNLSASRPQDRQFILSSKKLLLSDSGFYLCAWRGWGVITGELFFGEGSRLTVL.